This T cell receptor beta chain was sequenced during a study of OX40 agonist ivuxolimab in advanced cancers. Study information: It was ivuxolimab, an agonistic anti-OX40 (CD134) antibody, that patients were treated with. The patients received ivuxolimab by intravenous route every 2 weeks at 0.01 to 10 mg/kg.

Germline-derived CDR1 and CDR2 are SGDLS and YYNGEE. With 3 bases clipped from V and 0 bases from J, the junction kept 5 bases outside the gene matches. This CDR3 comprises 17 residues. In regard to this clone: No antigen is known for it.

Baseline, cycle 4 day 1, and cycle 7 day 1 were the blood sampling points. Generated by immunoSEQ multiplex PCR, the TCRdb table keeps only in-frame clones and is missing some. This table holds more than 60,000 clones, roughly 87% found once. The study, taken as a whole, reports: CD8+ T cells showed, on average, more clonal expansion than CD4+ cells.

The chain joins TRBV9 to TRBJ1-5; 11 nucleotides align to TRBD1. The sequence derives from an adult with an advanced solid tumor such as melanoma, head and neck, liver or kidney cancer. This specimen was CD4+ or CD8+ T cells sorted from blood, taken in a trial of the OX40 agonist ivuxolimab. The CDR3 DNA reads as TGTGCCAGCAGCGAAGGACAGGGGGCGGGTAGCAATCAGCCCCAGCATTTT. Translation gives CASSEGQGAGSNQPQHF.